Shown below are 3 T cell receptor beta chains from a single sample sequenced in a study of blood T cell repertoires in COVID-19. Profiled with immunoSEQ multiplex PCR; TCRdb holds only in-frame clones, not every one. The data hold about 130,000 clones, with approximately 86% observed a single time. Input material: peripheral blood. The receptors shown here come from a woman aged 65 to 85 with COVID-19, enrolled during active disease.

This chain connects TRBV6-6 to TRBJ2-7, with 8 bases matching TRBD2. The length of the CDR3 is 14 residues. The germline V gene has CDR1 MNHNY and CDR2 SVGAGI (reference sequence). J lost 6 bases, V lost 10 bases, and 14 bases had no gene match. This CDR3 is CAISRSGGASEQYF. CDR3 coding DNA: TGTGCCATCTCACGCTCGGGGGGGGCCTCCGAGCAGTACTTC.

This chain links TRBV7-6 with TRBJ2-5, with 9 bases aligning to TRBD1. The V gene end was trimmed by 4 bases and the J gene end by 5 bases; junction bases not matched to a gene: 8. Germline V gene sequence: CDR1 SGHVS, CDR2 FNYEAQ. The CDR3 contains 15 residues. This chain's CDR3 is CASSSGTGTGETQYF. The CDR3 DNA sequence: TGTGCCAGCAGCTCGGGGACAGGGACGGGGGAGACCCAGTACTTC.

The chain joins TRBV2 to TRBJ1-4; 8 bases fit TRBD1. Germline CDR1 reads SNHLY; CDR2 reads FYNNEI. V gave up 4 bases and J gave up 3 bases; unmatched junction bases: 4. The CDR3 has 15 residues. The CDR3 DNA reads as TGTGCCAGCAGTGCCAGGGGGCGGGCTAATGAAAAACTGTTTTTT. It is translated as CASSARGRANEKLFF.